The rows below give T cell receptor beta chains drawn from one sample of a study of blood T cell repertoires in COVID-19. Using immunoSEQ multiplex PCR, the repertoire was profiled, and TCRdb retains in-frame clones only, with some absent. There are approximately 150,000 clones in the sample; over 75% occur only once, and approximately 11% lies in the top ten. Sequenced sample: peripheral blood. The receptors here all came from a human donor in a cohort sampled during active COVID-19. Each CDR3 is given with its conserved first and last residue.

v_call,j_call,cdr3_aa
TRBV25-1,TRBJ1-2,CASSEVGDRGTGYTF
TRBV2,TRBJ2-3,CASSVGRVALDTQYF
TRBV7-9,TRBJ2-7,CASSPRVSYEQYF
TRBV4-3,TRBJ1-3,CASSQEGARDTIYF
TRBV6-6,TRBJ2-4,CASTLPEGLENIQYF
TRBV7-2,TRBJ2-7,CASSFGTSGYEQYF
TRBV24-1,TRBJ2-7,CATSDRDRPYEQYF
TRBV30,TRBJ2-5,CAWNPGGSAEQETQYF
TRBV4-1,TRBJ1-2,CASSQRSRDNYYGYTF
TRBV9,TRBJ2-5,CASSVGASGGTQYF
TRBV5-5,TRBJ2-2,CASSRLAGVIGELFF
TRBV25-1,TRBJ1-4,CASSRRESFNEKLFF
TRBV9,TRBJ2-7,CASSVGGQGYEQYF
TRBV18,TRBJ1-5,CASSPQTGTGDQHF
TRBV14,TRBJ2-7,CASSQGGGRHPYEQYF
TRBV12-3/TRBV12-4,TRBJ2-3,CASSPSRGDTQYF
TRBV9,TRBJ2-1,CASSVGLAGGPLSYNEQFF
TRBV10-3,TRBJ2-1,CAIKSNSYNEQFF
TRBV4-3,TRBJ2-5,CASSQFHRDQETQYF
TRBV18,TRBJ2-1,CASSPPGTGNHNEQFF
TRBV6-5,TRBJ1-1,CATQTGRQNTEAFF
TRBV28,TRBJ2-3,CATLLLRESTDTQYF
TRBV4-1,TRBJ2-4,CASSQYPGPDRSAKNIQYF
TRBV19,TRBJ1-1,CASSRMTEAFF
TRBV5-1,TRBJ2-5,CASSLAGRGAGETQYF
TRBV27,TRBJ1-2,CASSLTVNYGYTF
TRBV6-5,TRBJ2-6,CASSYSGLSGANVLTF
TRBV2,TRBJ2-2,CAIPLGSVTGELFF
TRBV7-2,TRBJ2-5,CASSTHRLRQETQYF
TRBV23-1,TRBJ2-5,CASSQSGAPQSRETQYF
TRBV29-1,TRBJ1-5,CSVAGTGGSQPQHF
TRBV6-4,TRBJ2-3,CASSETSGGTDTQYF
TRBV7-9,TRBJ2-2,CASSSQREGRTGELFF
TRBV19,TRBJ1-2,CASTPMEGSLHFNYGYTF
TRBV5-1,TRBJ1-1,CASTPGFGNTEAFF
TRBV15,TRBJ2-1,CATSRDTASYNEQFF
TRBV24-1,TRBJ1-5,CATSDGRQPQHF
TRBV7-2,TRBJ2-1,CASSLAASAPYNEQFF
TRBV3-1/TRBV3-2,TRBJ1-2,CASSLRGQASYGYTF
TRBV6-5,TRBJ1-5,CASSYDRGGDQPQHF